This T cell receptor (beta chain) emerged from a study of identifying expanded T cells in peripheral blood. The method was immunoSEQ multiplex PCR; TCRdb's version includes in-frame clones alone and lacks a portion of them. Among roughly 63,000 clones listed, over 80% were seen once. General study points: Over around two and four weeks, about 15 and 19 clones changed, versus around 1.3 between replicates. Two-week clone count variance significantly increased as total template count grew.

Turning to this clone: Its antigen is unidentified.

No infections or other immune events were documented during collection. Trimming shortened V by 4 bases and J by 9 bases, and 22 bases separated the two germline ends. The CDR3 length is 17 residues. CDR1 and CDR2 from the germline V gene are LNHDA and SQIVND (reference sequence). The chain links TRBV19 to TRBJ1-6, with a weak D call TRBD1 (6 bases). The TCR was taken from a person between 18 and 75 years old in good health. The sequenced sample consisted of blood. The CDR3: CASSRRSGGLQVSPLHF. In nucleotides, the CDR3 is TGTGCCAGTAGTAGGCGAAGCGGGGGCCTCCAGGTTTCACCCCTCCACTTT.